This is a list of T cell receptor beta chains from one sample in a study of T-cell reconstitution after alpha-beta-depleted transplantation in children. MiXCR, applied by TCRdb to the PCR reads, yields one record per CDR3 protein. This table has 500,000 to 750,000 distinct CDR3 sequences, 27% appearing once. The sequencing here drew on PBMCs, taken before TCRalphabeta/CD19-depleted stem cell transplant. These receptors were collected from a boy in the first two years of life with Wiskott-Aldrich syndrome, due to receive a stem cell transplant. The CDR3 runs from the conserved cysteine through the conserved F or W. Each record gives: clone size, V gene, D gene, J gene, CDR3 DNA, CDR3 protein. A D gene is named only where the DNA matches it firmly. Not every row has a clone size; where given, it reads once, few, many or a size class.

NA	TRBV5-1	NA	TRBJ2-7	TGCGCCAGCAGCGGGTTGAGCTCCTACGAGCAGTACTTC	CASSGLSSYEQYF
few	TRBV20-1	NA	TRBJ1-4	TGCAGTGCGGGCGGGCCTAAGAATGAAAAACTGTTTTTT	CSAGGPKNEKLFF
NA	TRBV5-1	NA	TRBJ2-2	TGCGCCAGCAGCTTGGAACGCGCGGCCGGGGAGCTGTTTTTT	CASSLERAAGELFF
few	TRBV12-3/TRBV12-4	TRBD2	TRBJ2-3	TGTGCCAGCAGTTTAGCCGAGGGGCCGACTAGCGCGCAGTATTTT	CASSLAEGPTSAQYF
few	TRBV30	NA	TRBJ1-3	TGTGCCTGGACCACCGCAGGGACCTACGGGAACACCATATATTTT	CAWTTAGTYGNTIYF
NA	TRBV28	NA	TRBJ1-2	TGTGCCAGCAGTCCCCGACAGCTCTATGGCTACACCTTC	CASSPRQLYGYTF
NA	TRBV20-1	NA	TRBJ1-5	TGCAGTGCCCTTTGGGTAGACAGTCAGCCCCAGCATTTT	CSALWVDSQPQHF
NA	TRBV7-2	TRBD1	TRBJ2-5	TGTGCCAGCAGCATGGGACAGAGAATAGAGACCCAGTACTTC	CASSMGQRIETQYF
NA	TRBV2	TRBD1	TRBJ1-5	TGTGCCAGCGGGGACAGGAGCCCGTCCGGCAATCAGCCCCAGCATTTT	CASGDRSPSGNQPQHF
few	TRBV12-3/TRBV12-4	TRBD2	TRBJ2-5	TGTGCCAGCAGTCAAGACGACTCCAACGCGGGAGGGGAGACCCAGTACTTC	CASSQDDSNAGGETQYF
NA	TRBV7-2	TRBD2	TRBJ2-7	TGTGCCAGCAGCCTGGGCCCAGCGGGGACCTCCTACGAGCAGTACTTC	CASSLGPAGTSYEQYF
NA	TRBV20-1	NA	TRBJ2-1	TGCAGTGCTAGAAGTAGCGGTGAGCAGTTCTTC	CSARSSGEQFF
few	TRBV5-1	NA	TRBJ1-6	TGCGCCAGCAGCTTGGAACCAGGGGTGCGATCACCCCTCCACTTT	CASSLEPGVRSPLHF
NA	TRBV12-3/TRBV12-4	TRBD2	TRBJ2-1	TGTGCCAGCAGTTCCGAGACTAGCGGAGACAATGAGCAGTTCTTC	CASSSETSGDNEQFF
NA	TRBV4-1	TRBD1	TRBJ1-2	TGCGCCAGCAGCTACAGGGGGAGTAGCTATGGCTACACCTTC	CASSYRGSSYGYTF
NA	TRBV20-1	TRBD1	TRBJ2-7	TGCAGTGCTAGCCTCAGGGGGCTAGACGAGCAGTACTTC	CSASLRGLDEQYF
few	TRBV5-1	TRBD2	TRBJ2-7	TGCGCCAGCAGCTTGGGACAGCGGGACCTCTACGAGCAGTACTTC	CASSLGQRDLYEQYF
NA	TRBV6-1	NA	TRBJ2-3	TGTGCCAGCAGCGTGCAGACAGCCACAGATACGCAGTATTTT	CASSVQTATDTQYF
NA	TRBV20-1	TRBD2	TRBJ2-1	TGCAGTGCTAGAGCCTGGGACCTGACTAGCGGGACATACAATGAGCAGTTCTTC	CSARAWDLTSGTYNEQFF
NA	TRBV27	NA	TRBJ2-7	TGTGCCAGCACTTCTCTAGGGCTCTACGAGCAGTACTTC	CASTSLGLYEQYF
NA	TRBV9	NA	TRBJ1-5	TGTGCCAGCAGCGTGGGGCCAGGATTCAATCAGCCCCAGCATTTT	CASSVGPGFNQPQHF
few	TRBV28	NA	TRBJ1-2	TGTGCCAGCAGCCGTCCCAGGGGACTTCACTATGGCTACACCTTC	CASSRPRGLHYGYTF